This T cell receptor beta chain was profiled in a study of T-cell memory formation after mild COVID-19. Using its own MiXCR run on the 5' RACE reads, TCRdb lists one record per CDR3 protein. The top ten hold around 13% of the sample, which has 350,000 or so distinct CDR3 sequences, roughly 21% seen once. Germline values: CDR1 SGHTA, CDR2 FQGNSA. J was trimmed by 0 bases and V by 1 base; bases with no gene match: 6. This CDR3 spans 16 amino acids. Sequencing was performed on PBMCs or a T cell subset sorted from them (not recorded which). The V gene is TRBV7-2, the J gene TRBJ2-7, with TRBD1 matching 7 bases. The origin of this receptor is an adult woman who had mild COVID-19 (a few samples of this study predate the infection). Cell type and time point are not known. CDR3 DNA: TGTGCCAGCAGCTTAGACAACAGGGGCGTCTCCTACGAGCAGTACTTC. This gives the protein CASSLDNRGVSYEQYF.